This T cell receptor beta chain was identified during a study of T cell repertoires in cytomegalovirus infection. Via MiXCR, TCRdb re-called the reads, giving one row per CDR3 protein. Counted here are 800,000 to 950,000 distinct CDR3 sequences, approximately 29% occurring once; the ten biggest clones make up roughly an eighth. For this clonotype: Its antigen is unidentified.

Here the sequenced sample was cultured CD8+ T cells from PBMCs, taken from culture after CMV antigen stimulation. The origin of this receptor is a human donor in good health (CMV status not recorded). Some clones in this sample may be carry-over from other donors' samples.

CDR3 sequence (DNA): TGTGCCAGCAGCCGCTACAGGGGCGCCTACGAGCAGTACTTC. Protein sequence: CASSRYRGAYEQYF. The rearrangement joins TRBV14 to TRBJ2-7; 7 positions agree with TRBD1. Germline assignment: CDR1 SGHDN and CDR2 FVKESK. There are 14 residues in the CDR3. Trimming took 4 bases from V and 2 from J; bases not matched to a gene: 5.